Listed below are T cell receptor beta chains from one sample, sequenced in a study of ipilimumab plus nivolumab after autologous stem cell transplantation. The method was immunoSEQ multiplex PCR; TCRdb's version includes in-frame clones alone and lacks a portion of them. Found here are fewer than 95,000 clones, 83% of them singletons; the top ten hold about 2.2%. Sequences were derived from PBMCs, sampled in a trial of ipilimumab plus nivolumab as post-transplant consolidation. The receptor set was obtained from a male donor with diffuse large B-cell lymphoma. Both conserved end residues are part of each CDR3. The order of the fields is clone size, D gene, V gene, J gene, CDR3 DNA, CDR3 protein. D genes are given only for firm matches. The listing skips clone size in some rows; elsewhere it reads once, few, many or a size class.

clone size: .
D gene: TRBD1
V gene: TRBV27
J gene: TRBJ2-7
CDR3 DNA: TGTGCCAGCAGTTCCTCCGGGACAGGGATACATCAGTACTTC
CDR3 protein: CASSSSGTGIHQYF

clone size: .
D gene: .
V gene: TRBV6-6
J gene: TRBJ2-6
CDR3 DNA: TGTGCCAGCAGTTACTTAGGGGGAACTGGGGCCAACGTCCTGACTTTC
CDR3 protein: CASSYLGGTGANVLTF

clone size: .
D gene: .
V gene: TRBV29-1
J gene: TRBJ1-2
CDR3 DNA: TGCAGCGTCCATGGGGGGGCGCAAGGCTACACCTTC
CDR3 protein: CSVHGGAQGYTF

clone size: .
D gene: .
V gene: TRBV4-1
J gene: TRBJ1-6
CDR3 DNA: TGCGCCAGCAGCCCCATGGGGTCCTATAATTCACCCCTCCACTTT
CDR3 protein: CASSPMGSYNSPLHF

clone size: .
D gene: .
V gene: TRBV5-4
J gene: TRBJ2-5
CDR3 DNA: TGTGCCAGCAGCCCGCAATTAGGGAAGACCCAGTACTTC
CDR3 protein: CASSPQLGKTQYF

clone size: .
D gene: TRBD2
V gene: TRBV7-8
J gene: TRBJ2-1
CDR3 DNA: TGTGCCACCCGTGACGCGGGGGGGCCCAATGAGCAGTTCTTC
CDR3 protein: CATRDAGGPNEQFF

clone size: .
D gene: .
V gene: TRBV11-2
J gene: TRBJ2-5
CDR3 DNA: TGTGCCAGCAGCGCCGTTGCTCAGGGTGGCCAAGAGACCCAGTACTTC
CDR3 protein: CASSAVAQGGQETQYF

clone size: .
D gene: TRBD1
V gene: TRBV15
J gene: TRBJ1-5
CDR3 DNA: TGTGCCACCACCCTGGACAGGGCTGGCAATCAGCCCCAGCATTTT
CDR3 protein: CATTLDRAGNQPQHF

clone size: .
D gene: .
V gene: TRBV4-3
J gene: TRBJ2-5
CDR3 DNA: TGCGCCAGCAGCCAAGATCCTAGCGTACCGACCCAGTACTTC
CDR3 protein: CASSQDPSVPTQYF

clone size: .
D gene: .
V gene: TRBV14
J gene: TRBJ2-2
CDR3 DNA: TGTGCCAGCAGCCAAGATGAGTGGGGAATGGACACCGGGGAGCTGTTTTTT
CDR3 protein: CASSQDEWGMDTGELFF

clone size: .
D gene: TRBD1
V gene: TRBV15
J gene: TRBJ1-3
CDR3 DNA: TGTGCCACCTCGACAGGGACCCCTGGAAACACCATATATTTT
CDR3 protein: CATSTGTPGNTIYF

clone size: many
D gene: .
V gene: TRBV14
J gene: TRBJ2-7
CDR3 DNA: TGTGCCAGCAGCCAAGGAGGACAAAACTGGTACTTC
CDR3 protein: CASSQGGQNWYF

clone size: .
D gene: TRBD1
V gene: TRBV6-6
J gene: TRBJ1-2
CDR3 DNA: TGTGCCAGCAGTACCCGGACAGGGAGAGATTATGGCTACACCTTC
CDR3 protein: CASSTRTGRDYGYTF

clone size: .
D gene: .
V gene: TRBV6-5
J gene: TRBJ1-2
CDR3 DNA: TGTGCCAGCATCCCCCGCCAGGGCCCTAACTATGGCTACACCTTC
CDR3 protein: CASIPRQGPNYGYTF

clone size: .
D gene: .
V gene: TRBV4-2
J gene: TRBJ2-5
CDR3 DNA: TGTGCCAGCAGCCAAGATAACCGAGGAGAGACCCAGTACTTC
CDR3 protein: CASSQDNRGETQYF

clone size: .
D gene: .
V gene: TRBV2
J gene: TRBJ1-3
CDR3 DNA: TGTGCCAGCAGTCGACTCGGAAACACCATATATTTT
CDR3 protein: CASSRLGNTIYF

clone size: once
D gene: TRBD2
V gene: TRBV5-4
J gene: TRBJ2-7
CDR3 DNA: TGTGCCAGCAGCCCCGGGGGGGGGCTACGGGGCTCCTACGAGCAGTACTTC
CDR3 protein: CASSPGGGLRGSYEQYF

clone size: .
D gene: .
V gene: TRBV29-1
J gene: TRBJ2-3
CDR3 DNA: TGCAGCGTTGAAGTTACTAGCACAGATACGCAGTATTTT
CDR3 protein: CSVEVTSTDTQYF

clone size: .
D gene: .
V gene: TRBV19
J gene: TRBJ1-1
CDR3 DNA: TGTGCCAGTAAAAAGACAAAGAACACTGAAGCTTTCTTT
CDR3 protein: CASKKTKNTEAFF

clone size: few
D gene: TRBD1
V gene: TRBV30
J gene: TRBJ1-2
CDR3 DNA: TGTGCCTGGGGGACAGGGGCCTATGGCTACACCTTC
CDR3 protein: CAWGTGAYGYTF

clone size: .
D gene: .
V gene: TRBV5-1
J gene: TRBJ1-1
CDR3 DNA: TGCGCCAGCAGCCGCGAGGGAGGGCGGACAGCTTTCTTT
CDR3 protein: CASSREGGRTAFF

clone size: .
D gene: .
V gene: TRBV15
J gene: TRBJ1-2
CDR3 DNA: TGTGCCACCAGTCAATTTGGACAAACCTATGGCTACACCTTC
CDR3 protein: CATSQFGQTYGYTF

clone size: .
D gene: .
V gene: TRBV29-1
J gene: TRBJ1-1
CDR3 DNA: TGCAGCGTTGGGGACCTACGGTCGTCTTTCTTT
CDR3 protein: CSVGDLRSSFF

clone size: once
D gene: .
V gene: TRBV6-6
J gene: TRBJ1-1
CDR3 DNA: TGTGCCAGCAGTTACTCGACTAGTTCCGGGGAAGCTTTCTTT
CDR3 protein: CASSYSTSSGEAFF

clone size: .
D gene: TRBD1
V gene: TRBV7-2
J gene: TRBJ1-6
CDR3 DNA: TGTGCCAGCAGCTTAAGGCGGACAGGGAATAATTCACCCCTCCACTTT
CDR3 protein: CASSLRRTGNNSPLHF

clone size: .
D gene: .
V gene: TRBV15
J gene: TRBJ1-2
CDR3 DNA: TGTGCCACCAGCAGAGATTATACCGAGGGGGTCTATGGCTACACCTTC
CDR3 protein: CATSRDYTEGVYGYTF

clone size: .
D gene: TRBD2
V gene: TRBV6-6
J gene: TRBJ2-7
CDR3 DNA: TGTGCCAGCAGTCCTAGCGGGGGTTCCTCCTACGGGCAGTACTTC
CDR3 protein: CASSPSGGSSYGQYF

clone size: .
D gene: TRBD2
V gene: TRBV7-3
J gene: TRBJ2-1
CDR3 DNA: TGTGCCAGCAGCCGCGGGGGGGCTTCTGGCAATGAGCAGTTCTTC
CDR3 protein: CASSRGGASGNEQFF

clone size: .
D gene: TRBD1
V gene: TRBV12-5
J gene: TRBJ1-2
CDR3 DNA: TGTGCTAGTGGTTTGGTACTGGGACAGGGGGCGGTTGGCTACACCTTC
CDR3 protein: CASGLVLGQGAVGYTF

clone size: .
D gene: .
V gene: TRBV7-9
J gene: TRBJ1-2
CDR3 DNA: TGTGCCAGCAGCCGCGACGGTTGGTATGGCTACACCTTC
CDR3 protein: CASSRDGWYGYTF

clone size: .
D gene: .
V gene: TRBV6-4
J gene: TRBJ2-1
CDR3 DNA: TGTGCCAGCAGCAAAGAACCGGGACGGGACCACAATGAGCAGTTCTTC
CDR3 protein: CASSKEPGRDHNEQFF